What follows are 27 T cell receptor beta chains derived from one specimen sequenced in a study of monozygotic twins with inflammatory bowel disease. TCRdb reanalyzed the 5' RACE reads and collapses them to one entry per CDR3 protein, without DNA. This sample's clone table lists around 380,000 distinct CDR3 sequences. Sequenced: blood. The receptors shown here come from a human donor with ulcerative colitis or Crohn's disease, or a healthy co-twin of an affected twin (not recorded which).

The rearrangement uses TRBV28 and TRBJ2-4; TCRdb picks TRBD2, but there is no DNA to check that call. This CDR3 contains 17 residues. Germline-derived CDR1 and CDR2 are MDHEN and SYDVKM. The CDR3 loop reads CASSLSGSFLAKNIQYF.

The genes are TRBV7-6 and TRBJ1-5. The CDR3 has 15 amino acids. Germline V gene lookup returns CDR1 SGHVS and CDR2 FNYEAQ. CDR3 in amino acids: CASSFGTDLNQPQHF.

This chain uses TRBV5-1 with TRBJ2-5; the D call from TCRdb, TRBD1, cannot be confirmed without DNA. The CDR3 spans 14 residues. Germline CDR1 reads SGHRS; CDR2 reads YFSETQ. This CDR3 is CASSFPGQKETQYF.

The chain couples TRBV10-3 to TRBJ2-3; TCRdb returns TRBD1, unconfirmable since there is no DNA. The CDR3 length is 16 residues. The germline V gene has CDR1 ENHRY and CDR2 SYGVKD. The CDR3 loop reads CAISGPAGVEGDTQYF.

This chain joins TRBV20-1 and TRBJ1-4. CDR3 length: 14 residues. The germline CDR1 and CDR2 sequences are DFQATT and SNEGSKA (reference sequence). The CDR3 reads CSAPDRDLGEKLFF.

The CDR3: CASSQRTSGGGEDF. The V gene is TRBV7-8, the J gene TRBJ2-7; as DNA is missing, the TRBD2 call by TCRdb cannot be tested. Germline-derived CDR1 and CDR2 are SGHVS and FQNEAQ. CDR3 length equals 14 residues.

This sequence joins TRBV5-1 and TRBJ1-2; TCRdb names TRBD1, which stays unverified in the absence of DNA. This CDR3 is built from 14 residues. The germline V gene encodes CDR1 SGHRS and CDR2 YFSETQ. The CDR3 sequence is CASSDTGGNYGYTF.

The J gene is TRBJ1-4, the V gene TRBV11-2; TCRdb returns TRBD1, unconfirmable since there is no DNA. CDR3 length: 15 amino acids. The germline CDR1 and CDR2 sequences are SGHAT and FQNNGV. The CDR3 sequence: CASSSSRIRSEKLFF.

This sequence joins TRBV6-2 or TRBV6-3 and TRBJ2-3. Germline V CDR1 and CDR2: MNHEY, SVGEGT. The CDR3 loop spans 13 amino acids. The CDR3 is CASSYQEPDTQYF.

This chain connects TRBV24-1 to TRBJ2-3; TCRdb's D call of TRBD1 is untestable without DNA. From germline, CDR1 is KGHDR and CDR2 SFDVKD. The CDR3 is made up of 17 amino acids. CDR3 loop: CATSDLQGLPTTDTQYF.

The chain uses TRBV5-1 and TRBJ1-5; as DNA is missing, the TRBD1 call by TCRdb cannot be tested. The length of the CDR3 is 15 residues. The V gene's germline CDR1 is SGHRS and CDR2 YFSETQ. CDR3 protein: CASSLGGQGYQPQHF. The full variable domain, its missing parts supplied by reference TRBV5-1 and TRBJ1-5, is KAGVTQTPRYLIKTRGQQVTLSCSPISGHRSVSWYQQTPGQGLQFLFEYFSETQRNKGNFPGRFSGRQFSNSRSEMNVSTLELGDSALYLCASSLGGQGYQPQHFGDGTRLSIL.

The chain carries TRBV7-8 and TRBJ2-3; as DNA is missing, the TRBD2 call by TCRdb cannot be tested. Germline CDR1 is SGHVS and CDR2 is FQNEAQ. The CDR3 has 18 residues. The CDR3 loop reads CASSVRTVAGVNTDTQYF.

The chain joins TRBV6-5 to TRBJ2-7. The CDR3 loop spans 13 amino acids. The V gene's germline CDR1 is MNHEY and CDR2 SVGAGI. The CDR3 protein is CASSYRSTYEQYF.

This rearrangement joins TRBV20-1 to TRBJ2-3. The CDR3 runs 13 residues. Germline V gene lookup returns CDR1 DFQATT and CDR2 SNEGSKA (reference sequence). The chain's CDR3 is CSARDEFTDTQYF.

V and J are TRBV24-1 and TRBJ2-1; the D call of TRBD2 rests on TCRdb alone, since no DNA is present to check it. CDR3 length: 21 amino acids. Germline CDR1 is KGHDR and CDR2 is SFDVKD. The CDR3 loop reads CATSDLVWTAGLAGGPGEQFF.

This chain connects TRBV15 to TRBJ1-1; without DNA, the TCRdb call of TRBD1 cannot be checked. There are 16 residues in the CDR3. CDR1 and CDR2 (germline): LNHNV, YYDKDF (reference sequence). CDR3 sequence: CATSRPLNRVKTEAFF. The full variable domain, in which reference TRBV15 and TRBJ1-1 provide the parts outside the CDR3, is DAMVIQNPRYQVTQFGKPVTLSCSQTLNHNVMYWYQQKSSQAPKLLFHYYDKDFNNEADTPDNFQSRRPNTSFCFLDIRSPGLGDTAMYLCATSRPLNRVKTEAFFGQGTRLTVV.

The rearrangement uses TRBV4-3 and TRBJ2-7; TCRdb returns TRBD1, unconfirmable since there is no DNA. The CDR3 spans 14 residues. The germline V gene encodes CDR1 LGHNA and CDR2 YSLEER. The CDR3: CASSQGTFGNEQYF.

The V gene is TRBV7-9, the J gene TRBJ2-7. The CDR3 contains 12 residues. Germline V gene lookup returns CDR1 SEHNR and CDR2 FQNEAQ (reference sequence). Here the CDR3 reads CASSARYYEQYF.

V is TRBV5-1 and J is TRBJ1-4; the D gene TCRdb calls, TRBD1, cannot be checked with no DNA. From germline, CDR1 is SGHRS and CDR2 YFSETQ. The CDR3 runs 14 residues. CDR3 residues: CASSTGTGGGKLFF.

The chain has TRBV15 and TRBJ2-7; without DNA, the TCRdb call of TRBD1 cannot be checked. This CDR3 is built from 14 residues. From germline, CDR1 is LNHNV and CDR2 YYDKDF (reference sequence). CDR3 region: CATSRGGAEDEQYF. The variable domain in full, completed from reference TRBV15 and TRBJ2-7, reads DAMVIQNPRYQVTQFGKPVTLSCSQTLNHNVMYWYQQKSSQAPKLLFHYYDKDFNNEADTPDNFQSRRPNTSFCFLDIRSPGLGDTAMYLCATSRGGAEDEQYFGPGTRLTVT.

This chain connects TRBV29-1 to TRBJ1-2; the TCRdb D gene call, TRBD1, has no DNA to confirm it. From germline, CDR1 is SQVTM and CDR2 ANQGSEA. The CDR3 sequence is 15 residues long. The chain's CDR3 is CSVWDRGDTNYGYTF. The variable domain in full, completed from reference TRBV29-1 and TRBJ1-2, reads SAVISQKPSRDICQRGTSLTIQCQVDSQVTMMFWYRQQPGQSLTLIATANQGSEATYESGFVIDKFPISRPNLTFSTLTVSNMSPEDSSIYLCSVWDRGDTNYGYTFGSGTRLTVV.

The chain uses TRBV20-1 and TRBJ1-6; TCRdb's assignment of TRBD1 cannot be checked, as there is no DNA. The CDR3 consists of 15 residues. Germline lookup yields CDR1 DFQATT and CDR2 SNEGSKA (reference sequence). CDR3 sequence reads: CSARDRAGASSPLHF.

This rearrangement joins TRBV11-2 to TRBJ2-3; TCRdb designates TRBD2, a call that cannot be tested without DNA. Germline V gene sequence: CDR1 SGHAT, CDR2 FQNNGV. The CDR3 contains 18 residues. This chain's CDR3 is CASSLFGWIGLAVDTQYF.

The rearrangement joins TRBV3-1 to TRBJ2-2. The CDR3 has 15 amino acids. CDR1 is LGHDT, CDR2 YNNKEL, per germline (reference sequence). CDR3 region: CASSQGFHTTGELFF.

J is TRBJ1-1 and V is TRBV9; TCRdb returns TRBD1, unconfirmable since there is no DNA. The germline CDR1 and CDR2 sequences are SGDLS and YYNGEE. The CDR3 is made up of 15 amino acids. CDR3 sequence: CASSVGAGTGDEAFF.

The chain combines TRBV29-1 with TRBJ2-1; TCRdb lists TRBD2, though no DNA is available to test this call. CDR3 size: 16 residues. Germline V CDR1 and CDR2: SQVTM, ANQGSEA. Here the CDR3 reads CSVDIAGPSFYNEQFF.

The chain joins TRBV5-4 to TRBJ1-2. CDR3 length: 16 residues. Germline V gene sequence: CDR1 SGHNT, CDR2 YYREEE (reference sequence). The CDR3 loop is CASSLMFGSEGYGYTF.